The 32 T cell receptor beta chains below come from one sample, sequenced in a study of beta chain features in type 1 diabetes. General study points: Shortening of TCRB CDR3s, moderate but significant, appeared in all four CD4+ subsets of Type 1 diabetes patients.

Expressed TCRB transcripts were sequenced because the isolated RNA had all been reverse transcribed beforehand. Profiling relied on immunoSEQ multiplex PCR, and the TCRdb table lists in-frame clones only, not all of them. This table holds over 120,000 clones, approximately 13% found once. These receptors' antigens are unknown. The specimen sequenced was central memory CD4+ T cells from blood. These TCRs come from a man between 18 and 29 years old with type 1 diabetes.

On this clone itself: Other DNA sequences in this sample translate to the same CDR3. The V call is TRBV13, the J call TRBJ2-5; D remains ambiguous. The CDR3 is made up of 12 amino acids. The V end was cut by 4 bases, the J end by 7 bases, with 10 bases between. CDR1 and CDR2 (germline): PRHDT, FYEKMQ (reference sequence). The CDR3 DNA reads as TGTGCCAGCAGCTGGATCCGTACGACCCAGTACTTC. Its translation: CASSWIRTTQYF. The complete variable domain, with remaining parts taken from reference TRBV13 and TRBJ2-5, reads AAGVIQSPRHLIKEKRETATLKCYPIPRHDTVYWYQQGPGQDPQFLISFYEKMQSDKGSIPDRFSAQQFSDYHSELNMSSLELGDSALYFCASSWIRTTQYFGPGTRLLVL.

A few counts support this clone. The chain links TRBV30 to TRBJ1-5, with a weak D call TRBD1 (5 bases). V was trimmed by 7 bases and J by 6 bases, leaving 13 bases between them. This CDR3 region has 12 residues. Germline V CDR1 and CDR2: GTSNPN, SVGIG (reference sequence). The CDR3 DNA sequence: TGTGCCTCGGAAGGTGGGGGTCAGCCCCAGCATTTT. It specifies CASEGGGQPQHF.

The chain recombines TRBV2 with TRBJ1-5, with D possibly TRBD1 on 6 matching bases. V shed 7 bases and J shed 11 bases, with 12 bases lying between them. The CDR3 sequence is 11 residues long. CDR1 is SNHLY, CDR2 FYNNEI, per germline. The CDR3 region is CASTLGGTQHF. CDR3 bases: TGTGCCAGCACATTAGGGGGGACCCAGCATTTT.

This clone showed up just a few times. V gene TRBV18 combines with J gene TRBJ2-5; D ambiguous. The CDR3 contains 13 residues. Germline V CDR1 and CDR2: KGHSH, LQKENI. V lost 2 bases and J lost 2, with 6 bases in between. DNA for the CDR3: TGTGCCAGCTCACCAAGGCAGCAAGAGACCCAGTACTTC. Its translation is CASSPRQQETQYF.

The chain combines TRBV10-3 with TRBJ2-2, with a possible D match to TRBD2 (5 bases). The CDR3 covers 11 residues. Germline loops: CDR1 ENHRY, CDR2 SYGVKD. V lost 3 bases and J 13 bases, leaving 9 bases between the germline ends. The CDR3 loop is CAISDGEGLFF. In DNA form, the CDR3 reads TGTGCCATCAGTGACGGAGAGGGGCTGTTTTTT.

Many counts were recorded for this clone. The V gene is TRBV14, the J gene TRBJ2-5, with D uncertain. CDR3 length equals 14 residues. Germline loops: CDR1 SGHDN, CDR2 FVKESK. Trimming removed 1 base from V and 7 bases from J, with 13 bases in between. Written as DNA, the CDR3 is TGTGCCAGCAGCCAAGGATCCGTCCATGGGACCCAGTACTTC. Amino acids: CASSQGSVHGTQYF.

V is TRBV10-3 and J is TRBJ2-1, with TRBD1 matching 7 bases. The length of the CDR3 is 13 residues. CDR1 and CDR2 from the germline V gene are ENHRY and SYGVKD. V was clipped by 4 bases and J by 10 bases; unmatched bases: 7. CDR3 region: CAISAPDREEQFF. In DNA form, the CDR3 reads TGTGCCATCAGTGCACCCGACAGGGAAGAGCAGTTCTTC.

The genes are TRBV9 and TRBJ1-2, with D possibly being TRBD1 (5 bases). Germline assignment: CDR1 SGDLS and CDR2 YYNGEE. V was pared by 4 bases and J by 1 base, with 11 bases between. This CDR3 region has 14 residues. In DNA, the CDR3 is TGTGCCAGCAGCCTTACAGGACTTAACTATGGCTACACCTTC. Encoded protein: CASSLTGLNYGYTF.

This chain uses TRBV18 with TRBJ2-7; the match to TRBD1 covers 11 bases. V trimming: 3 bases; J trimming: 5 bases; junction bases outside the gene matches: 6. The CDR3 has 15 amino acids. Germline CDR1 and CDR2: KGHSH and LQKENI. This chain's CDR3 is CASSPGQGAGNEQYF. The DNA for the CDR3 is TGTGCCAGCTCACCTGGACAGGGGGCGGGGAACGAGCAGTACTTC.

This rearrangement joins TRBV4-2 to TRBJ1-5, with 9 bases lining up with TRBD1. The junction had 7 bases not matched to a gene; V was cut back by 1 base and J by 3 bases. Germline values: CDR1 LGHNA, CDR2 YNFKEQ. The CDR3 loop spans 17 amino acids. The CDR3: CASSQALGTGYNQPQHF. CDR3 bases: TGTGCCAGCAGCCAAGCCCTCGGGACAGGGTACAATCAGCCCCAGCATTTT.

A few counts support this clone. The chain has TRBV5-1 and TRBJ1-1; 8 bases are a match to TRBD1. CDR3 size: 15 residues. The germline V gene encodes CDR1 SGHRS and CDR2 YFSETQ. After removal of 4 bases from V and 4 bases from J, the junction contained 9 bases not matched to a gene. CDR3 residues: CASSGQGGGGTEAFF. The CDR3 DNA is TGCGCCAGCAGCGGACAGGGTGGAGGAGGCACTGAAGCTTTCTTT.

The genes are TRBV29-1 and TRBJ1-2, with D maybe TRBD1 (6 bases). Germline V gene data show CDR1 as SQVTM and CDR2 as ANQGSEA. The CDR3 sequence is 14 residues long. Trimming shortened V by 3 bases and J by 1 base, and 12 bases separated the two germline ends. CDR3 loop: CSVESRGVNYGYTF. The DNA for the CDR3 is TGCAGCGTTGAGAGCAGGGGCGTTAACTATGGCTACACCTTC.

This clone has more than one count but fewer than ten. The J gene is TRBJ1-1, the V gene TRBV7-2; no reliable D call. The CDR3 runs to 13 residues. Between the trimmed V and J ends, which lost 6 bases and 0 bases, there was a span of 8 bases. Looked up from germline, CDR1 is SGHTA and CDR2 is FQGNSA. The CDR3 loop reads CASSPILNTEAFF. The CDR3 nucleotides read TGTGCCAGCAGTCCGATCTTGAACACTGAAGCTTTCTTT.

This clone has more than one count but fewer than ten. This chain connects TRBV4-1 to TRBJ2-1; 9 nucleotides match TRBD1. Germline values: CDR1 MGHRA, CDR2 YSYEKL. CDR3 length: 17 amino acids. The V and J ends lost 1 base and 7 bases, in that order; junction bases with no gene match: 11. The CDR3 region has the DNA TGCGCCAGCAGCCAAGTGGGGGACAGGGCGCTTGGGAATGAGCAGTTCTTC. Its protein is CASSQVGDRALGNEQFF.

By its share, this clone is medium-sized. Written as DNA, the CDR3 is TGTGCCAGCAGCCAAGATGTCGGGGGGGCCGACATTCAGTACTTC. Its translation: CASSQDVGGADIQYF. The chain has TRBV14 and TRBJ2-4; 8 nucleotides align to TRBD2. J lost 8 bases, V lost 0 bases, and 6 bases had no gene match. Germline values: CDR1 SGHDN, CDR2 FVKESK. The length of the CDR3 is 15 residues.

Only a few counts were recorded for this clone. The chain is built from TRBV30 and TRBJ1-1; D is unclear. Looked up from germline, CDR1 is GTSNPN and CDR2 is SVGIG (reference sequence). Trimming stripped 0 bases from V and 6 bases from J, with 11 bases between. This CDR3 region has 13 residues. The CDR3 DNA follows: TGTGCCTGGAGTGTAGGACTGGGCCCTGAAGCTTTCTTT. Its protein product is CAWSVGLGPEAFF.

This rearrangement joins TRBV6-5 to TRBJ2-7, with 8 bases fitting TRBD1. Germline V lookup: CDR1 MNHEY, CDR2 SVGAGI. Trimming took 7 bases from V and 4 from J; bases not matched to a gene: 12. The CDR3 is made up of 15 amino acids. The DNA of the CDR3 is TGTGCCAGCACGCCGGCTGGGGGACAGGTTTACGAGCAGTACTTC. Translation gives CASTPAGGQVYEQYF.

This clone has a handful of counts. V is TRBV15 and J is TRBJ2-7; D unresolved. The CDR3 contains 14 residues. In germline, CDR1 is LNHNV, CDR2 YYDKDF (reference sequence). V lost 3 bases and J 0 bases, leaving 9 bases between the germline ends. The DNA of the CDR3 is TGTGCCACCAGCAGGATCGGCTACTCCTACGAGCAGTACTTC. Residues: CATSRIGYSYEQYF. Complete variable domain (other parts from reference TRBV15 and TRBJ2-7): DAMVIQNPRYQVTQFGKPVTLSCSQTLNHNVMYWYQQKSSQAPKLLFHYYDKDFNNEADTPDNFQSRRPNTSFCFLDIRSPGLGDTAMYLCATSRIGYSYEQYFGPGTRLTVT.

In DNA, the CDR3 is TGTGCCAGTAGTAACCAAGCGAACACTGAAGCTTTCTTT. This sequence encodes CASSNQANTEAFF. The chain joins TRBV19 to TRBJ1-1; no clear D gene. Germline CDR1 is LNHDA and CDR2 is SQIVND (reference sequence). V was pared by 4 bases and J by 1 base, with 7 bases between. The CDR3 is 13 residues long.

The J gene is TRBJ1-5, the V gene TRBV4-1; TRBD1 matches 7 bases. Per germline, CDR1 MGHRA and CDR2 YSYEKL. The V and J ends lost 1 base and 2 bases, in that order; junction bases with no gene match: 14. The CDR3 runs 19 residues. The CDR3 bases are TGCGCCAGCAGCCAAGTAGATAGAGGGACAGACCGTGGCAATCAGCCCCAGCATTTT. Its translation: CASSQVDRGTDRGNQPQHF.

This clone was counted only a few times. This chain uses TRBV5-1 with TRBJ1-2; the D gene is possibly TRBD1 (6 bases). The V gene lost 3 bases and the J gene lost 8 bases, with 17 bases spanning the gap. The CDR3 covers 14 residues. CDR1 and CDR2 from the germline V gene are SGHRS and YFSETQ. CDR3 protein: CASSSGSTGSGYTF. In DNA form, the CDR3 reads TGCGCCAGCAGCTCCGGAAGCACAGGGTCCGGCTACACCTTC. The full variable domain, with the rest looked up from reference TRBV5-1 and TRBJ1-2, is KAGVTQTPRYLIKTRGQQVTLSCSPISGHRSVSWYQQTPGQGLQFLFEYFSETQRNKGNFPGRFSGRQFSNSRSEMNVSTLELGDSALYLCASSSGSTGSGYTFGSGTRLTVV.

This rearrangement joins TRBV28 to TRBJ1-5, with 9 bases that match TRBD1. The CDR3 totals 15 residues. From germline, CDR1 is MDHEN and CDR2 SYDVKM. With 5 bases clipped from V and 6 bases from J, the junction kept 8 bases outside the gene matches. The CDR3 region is CASSEGQGGIQPQHF. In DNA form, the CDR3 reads TGTGCCAGCAGTGAGGGACAGGGCGGTATTCAGCCCCAGCATTTT. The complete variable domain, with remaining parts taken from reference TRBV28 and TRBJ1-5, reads DVKVTQSSRYLVKRTGEKVFLECVQDMDHENMFWYRQDPGLGLRLIYFSYDVKMKEKGDIPEGYSVSREKKERFSLILESASTNQTSMYLCASSEGQGGIQPQHFGDGTRLSIL.

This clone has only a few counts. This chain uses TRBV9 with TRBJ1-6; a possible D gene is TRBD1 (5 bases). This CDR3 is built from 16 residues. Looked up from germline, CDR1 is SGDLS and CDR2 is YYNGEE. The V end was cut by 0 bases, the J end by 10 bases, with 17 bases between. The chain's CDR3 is CASSVETGDRGSPLHF. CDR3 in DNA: TGTGCCAGCAGCGTAGAAACCGGGGACCGAGGATCACCCCTCCACTTT.

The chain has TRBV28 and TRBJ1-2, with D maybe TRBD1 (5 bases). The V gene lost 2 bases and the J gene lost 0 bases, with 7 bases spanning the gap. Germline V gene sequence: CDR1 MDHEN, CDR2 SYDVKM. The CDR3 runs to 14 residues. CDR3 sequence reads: CASSLGAANYGYTF. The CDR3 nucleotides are TGTGCCAGCAGTTTAGGGGCCGCTAACTATGGCTACACCTTC.

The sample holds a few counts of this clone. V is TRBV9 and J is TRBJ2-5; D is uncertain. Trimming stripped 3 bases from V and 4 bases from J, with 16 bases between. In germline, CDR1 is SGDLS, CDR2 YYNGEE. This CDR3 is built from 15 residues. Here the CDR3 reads CASSEGSAVRETQYF. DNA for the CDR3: TGTGCCAGCAGCGAAGGCTCGGCGGTCCGAGAGACCCAGTACTTC.

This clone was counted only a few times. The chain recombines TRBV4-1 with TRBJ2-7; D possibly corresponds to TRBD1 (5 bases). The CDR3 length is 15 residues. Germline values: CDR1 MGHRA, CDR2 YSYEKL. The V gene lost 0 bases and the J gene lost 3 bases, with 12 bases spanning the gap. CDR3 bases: TGCGCCAGCAGCCAAGATACAGGCAGGGACTACGAGCAGTACTTC. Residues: CASSQDTGRDYEQYF.

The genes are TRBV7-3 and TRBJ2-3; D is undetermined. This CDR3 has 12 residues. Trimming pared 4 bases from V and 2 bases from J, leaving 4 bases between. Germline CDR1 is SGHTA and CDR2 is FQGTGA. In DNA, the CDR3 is TGTGCCAGCAGCTCGGTCACAGATACGCAGTATTTT. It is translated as CASSSVTDTQYF. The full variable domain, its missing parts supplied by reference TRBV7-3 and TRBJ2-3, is GAGVSQTPSNKVTEKGKYVELRCDPISGHTALYWYRQSLGQGPEFLIYFQGTGAADDSGLPNDRFFAVRPEGSVSTLKIQRTERGDSAVYLCASSSVTDTQYFGPGTRLTVL.

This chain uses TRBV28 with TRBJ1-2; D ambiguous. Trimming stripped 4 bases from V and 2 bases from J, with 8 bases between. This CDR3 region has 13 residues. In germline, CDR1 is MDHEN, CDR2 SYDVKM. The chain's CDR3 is CASSSYLNYGYTF. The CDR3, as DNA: TGTGCCAGCAGTTCCTACTTGAACTATGGCTACACCTTC.

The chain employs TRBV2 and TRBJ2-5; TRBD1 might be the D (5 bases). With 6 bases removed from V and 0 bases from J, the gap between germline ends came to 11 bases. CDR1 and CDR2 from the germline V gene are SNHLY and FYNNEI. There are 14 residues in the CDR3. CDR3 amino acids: CASRGGRDQETQYF. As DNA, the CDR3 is TGTGCCAGCAGGGGTGGCAGGGACCAAGAGACCCAGTACTTC.

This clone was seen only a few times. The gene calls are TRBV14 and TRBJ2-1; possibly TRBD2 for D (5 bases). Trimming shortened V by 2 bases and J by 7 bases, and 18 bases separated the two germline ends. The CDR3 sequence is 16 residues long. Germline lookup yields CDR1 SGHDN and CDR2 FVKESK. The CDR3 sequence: CASSQNVGERVNEQFF. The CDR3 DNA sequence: TGTGCCAGCAGCCAAAATGTGGGAGAGAGGGTGAATGAGCAGTTCTTC.

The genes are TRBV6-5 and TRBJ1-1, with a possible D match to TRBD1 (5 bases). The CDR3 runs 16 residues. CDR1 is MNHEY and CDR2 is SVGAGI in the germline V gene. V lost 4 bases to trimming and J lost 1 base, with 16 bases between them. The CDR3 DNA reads TGTGCCAGCAGTTTTGTAGGGGTCTCAAGGAACACTGAAGCTTTCTTT. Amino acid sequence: CASSFVGVSRNTEAFF.

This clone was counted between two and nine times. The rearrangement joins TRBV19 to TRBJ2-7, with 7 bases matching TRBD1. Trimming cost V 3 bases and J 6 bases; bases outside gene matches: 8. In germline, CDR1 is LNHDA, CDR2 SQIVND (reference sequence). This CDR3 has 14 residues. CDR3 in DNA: TGTGCCAGTAGTATCACAGAGGGGGCGGGCGAGCAGTACTTC. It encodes CASSITEGAGEQYF. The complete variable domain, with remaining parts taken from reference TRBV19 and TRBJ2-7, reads DGGITQSPKYLFRKEGQNVTLSCEQNLNHDAMYWYRQDPGQGLRLIYYSQIVNDFQKGDIAEGYSVSREKKESFPLTVTSAQKNPTAFYLCASSITEGAGEQYFGPGTRLTVT.